Included here is one T cell receptor (beta chain) sequence, with context. PCR was performed a second time for about 6 to 12 cycles using a sample-barcoded 5' primer and a J-beta primer mix. CDR3-containing paired-end reads numbering at least 2.5 million came from each sample. TCRdb re-called the 5' RACE reads through MiXCR, storing one row per CDR3 protein. In the table there are 850,000 to 1,100,000 distinct CDR3 sequences, about two fifths of which are singletons. Healthy Caucasian individuals from Russia aged roughly 6 to 90 served as donors. This entry is derived from a study of blood T cells in healthy people across ages. This receptor was obtained from a man in his late teens or twenties in good health. Sample: blood.

The CDR3: CASSYSIARREKLFF. CDR3 nucleotide sequence: TGTGCCAGCAGTTACTCGATCGCGCGTCGTGAAAAACTGTTTTTT. This rearrangement joins TRBV6-2 or TRBV6-3 to TRBJ1-4, with no clear D. V gave up 0 bases and J gave up 7 bases, with 12 bases separating them. This CDR3 is 15 amino acids long. Germline-derived CDR1 and CDR2 are MNHEY and SVGEGT.